This T cell receptor (beta chain) was captured in a study of shared clonotypes between healthy human individuals. The protocol was immunoSEQ multiplex PCR, while the TCRdb copy is restricted to in-frame clones and leaves out a portion. Among 2 million to 2.5 million clones listed, over 90% were seen once. Germline V CDR1 and CDR2: MNHNY, SVGAGI (reference sequence). V shed 2 bases and J shed 2 bases, with 9 bases lying between them. This CDR3 is built from 14 residues. The sequence was collected from a man aged 18 to 30 in good health. Some clones in this sample may be carry-over from other donors' samples. The gene calls are TRBV6-6 and TRBJ2-5, with a tentative D call TRBD1 (6 bases). The specimen sequenced was naive CD4+ T cells from PBMCs. The sample's subset: CD45RA+ positively selected. Written as DNA, the CDR3 is TGTGCCAGCAGTTACCCAGGGGTACAAGAGACCCAGTACTTC. Its protein product is CASSYPGVQETQYF.